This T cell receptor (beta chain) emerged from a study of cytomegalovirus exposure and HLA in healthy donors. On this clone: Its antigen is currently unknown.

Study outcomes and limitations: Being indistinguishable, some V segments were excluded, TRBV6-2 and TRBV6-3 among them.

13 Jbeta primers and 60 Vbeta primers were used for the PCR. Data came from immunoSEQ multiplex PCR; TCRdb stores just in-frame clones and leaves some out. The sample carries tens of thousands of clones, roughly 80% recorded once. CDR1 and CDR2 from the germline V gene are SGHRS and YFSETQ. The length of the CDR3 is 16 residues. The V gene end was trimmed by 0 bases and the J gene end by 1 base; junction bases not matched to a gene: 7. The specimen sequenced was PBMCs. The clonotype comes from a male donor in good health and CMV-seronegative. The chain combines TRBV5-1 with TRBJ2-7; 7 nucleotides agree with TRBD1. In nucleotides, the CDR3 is TGCGCCAGCAGCTTGGGGGACAGCAAGATTTCCTACGAGCAGTACTTC. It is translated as CASSLGDSKISYEQYF.